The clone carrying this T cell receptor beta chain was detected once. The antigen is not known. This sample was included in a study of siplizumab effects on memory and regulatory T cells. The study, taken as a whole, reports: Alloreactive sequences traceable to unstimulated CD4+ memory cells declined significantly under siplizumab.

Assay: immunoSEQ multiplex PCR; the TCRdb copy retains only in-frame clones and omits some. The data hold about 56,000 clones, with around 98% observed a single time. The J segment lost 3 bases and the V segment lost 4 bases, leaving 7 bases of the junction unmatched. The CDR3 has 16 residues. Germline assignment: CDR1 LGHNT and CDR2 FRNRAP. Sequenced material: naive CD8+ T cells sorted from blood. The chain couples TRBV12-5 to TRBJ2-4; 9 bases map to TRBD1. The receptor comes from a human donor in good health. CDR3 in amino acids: CASGSLQGAGKNIQYF. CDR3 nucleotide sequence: TGTGCTAGTGGTTCGTTACAGGGGGCAGGCAAAAACATTCAGTACTTC.